This T cell receptor beta chain comes out of a study of breast tumors, draining lymph nodes, adjacent tissues. This clonotype was counted at least ten times. Its target is unknown. MiXCR, run by TCRdb on the multiplex PCR reads, gives a single entry per CDR3 protein. The table records about 25,000 distinct CDR3 sequences, approximately 20% of them present only once. Germline V gives CDR1 MNHEY, CDR2 SMNVEV (reference sequence). This CDR3 contains 13 residues. Trimming cost V 8 bases and J 5 bases, with 13 bases left between them. Overall study findings and caveats: The lymph node origin of tumor T cells was framed as consistent with a hypothesis, not demonstrated.

The sample taken for sequencing was breast tumor tissue. The chain carries TRBV27 and TRBJ2-1, with TRBD2 as a possible D gene (5 bases). This TCR came from a female donor with breast cancer. Some clones in this sample may be carry-over from other donors' samples. CDR3 in amino acids: CASRAGSDNEQFF. The CDR3 bases are TGTGCCAGCCGTGCTGGGAGCGACAATGAGCAGTTCTTC.